One and the same sample provided the 9 T cell receptor beta chains below, sequenced in a study of graft-versus-host responses after intestinal transplantation. Their target antigens are unknown. Clones were sequenced by immunoSEQ multiplex PCR, and TCRdb holds only the in-frame ones, with some missing. The table records tens of thousands of clones, about 91% of them present only once. Sequenced material: unstimulated CD8+ T cells sorted from spleen or lymph node cells, taken before intestinal transplant. These receptors all come from a human donor who received an intestinal transplant.

The V gene is TRBV30, the J gene TRBJ2-7, with D tentatively TRBD1 (5 bases). This CDR3 is 14 amino acids long. Deletions cut 3 bases from V and 3 bases from J, with 15 bases between. The germline gives CDR1 GTSNPN, CDR2 SVGIG (reference sequence). The CDR3 region has the DNA TGTGCCTGGAGCTACGCAGGGTTAGGCTACGAGCAGTACTTC. This codes for CAWSYAGLGYEQYF. The full variable domain, with the rest looked up from reference TRBV30 and TRBJ2-7, is SQTIHQWPATLVQPVGSPLSLECTVEGTSNPNLYWYRQAAGRGLQLLFYSVGIGQISSEVPQNLSASRPQDRQFILSSKKLLLSDSGFYLCAWSYAGLGYEQYFGPGTRLTVT.

The CDR3 is CASSVSERSEQYF. CDR3 bases: TGTGCCAGCAGCGTTTCCGAGCGGAGCGAGCAGTACTTC. V usage is TRBV9 and J usage is TRBJ2-7, with D perhaps matching TRBD2 (5 bases). Trimming left V 2 bases short and J 6 bases short, with 12 bases between. Germline lookup yields CDR1 SGDLS and CDR2 YYNGEE. This CDR3 comprises 13 residues.

This chain joins TRBV13 and TRBJ1-2; TRBD1 might be the D (6 bases). Germline V gene data show CDR1 as PRHDT and CDR2 as FYEKMQ (reference sequence). The CDR3 has 18 residues. V was cut by 2 bases and J by 4 bases, with 23 bases left in between. CDR3 residues: CASSLNGFVRQEGYGYTF. The CDR3 DNA reads as TGTGCCAGCAGCTTAAATGGCTTTGTGAGACAGGAAGGCTATGGCTACACCTTC.

CDR3 in amino acids: CASSMGTGTTMNTEAFF. The CDR3 DNA reads as TGTGCCAGTAGTATGGGAACAGGGACTACCATGAACACTGAAGCTTTCTTT. The rearrangement links TRBV19 to TRBJ1-1; perhaps TRBD1 as D (6 bases). The CDR3 spans 17 residues. Germline values: CDR1 LNHDA, CDR2 SQIVND (reference sequence). V gave up 3 bases and J gave up 0 bases, with 17 bases separating them.

J is TRBJ2-5 and V is TRBV29-1; no clear D gene. Germline CDR1 SQVTM, CDR2 ANQGSEA. This CDR3 contains 13 residues. V was shortened by 7 bases and J by 3 bases, with 15 bases between the two germline ends. This CDR3 is CSGTVSPEETQYF. The CDR3 DNA reads TGCAGCGGCACCGTTAGCCCAGAAGAGACCCAGTACTTC.

The rearrangement uses TRBV5-6 and TRBJ1-2; no definite D call. CDR3 size: 14 residues. Germline V gene sequence: CDR1 SGHDT, CDR2 YYEEEE. V gave up 0 bases and J gave up 3 bases, with 9 bases separating them. DNA of the CDR3: TGTGCCAGCAGCTTGGGGGCAGAGTACTATGGCTACACCTTC. Its protein is CASSLGAEYYGYTF.

In DNA, the CDR3 is TGTGCCAGTAGTATAAAGGGGGCCGGGAACACCGGGGAGCTGTTTTTT. Translating it yields CASSIKGAGNTGELFF. This sequence joins TRBV19 and TRBJ2-2, with 7 bases identical to TRBD1. The CDR3 extends over 16 amino acids. V lost 2 bases, J lost 1 base, and 4 bases stayed unmatched. In germline, CDR1 is LNHDA, CDR2 SQIVND (reference sequence).

This chain joins TRBV27 and TRBJ2-7, with 9 bases aligning to TRBD2. From germline, CDR1 is MNHEY and CDR2 SMNVEV (reference sequence). After removal of 3 bases from V and 4 bases from J, the junction contained 7 bases not matched to a gene. This CDR3 is built from 15 residues. The CDR3 sequence is CASSLIGGRAYEQYF. The CDR3 bases are TGTGCCAGCAGTTTGATTGGCGGGAGGGCATACGAGCAGTACTTC.

This clone was observed a handful of times. The sample holds other DNA sequences that translate to the same CDR3. J is TRBJ2-7 and V is TRBV11-2; 9 bases agree with TRBD1. Germline loops: CDR1 SGHAT, CDR2 FQNNGV. The V gene end was trimmed by 1 base and the J gene end by 2 bases; junction bases not matched to a gene: 0. The CDR3 is 14 amino acids. In nucleotides, the CDR3 is TGTGCCAGCAGCTTAGGGACAGGGGCCTACGAGCAGTACTTC. It is translated as CASSLGTGAYEQYF.